This T cell receptor (beta chain) was profiled in a study of T cells after yellow fever vaccination (dated by TCRdb to the late 2010s). With respect to the entire study: The SMART-Seq v4 Ultra Low Input RNA kit was used to prepare libraries from fractions with low cell numbers. Two healthy male donors, one aged 18 to 29 and one aged 30 to 40 years, made up the cohort. Blood samples were taken at several timepoints before and after primary and secondary immunization, and bulk PBMC replicates and cell subsets were isolated. Bulk TCR alpha and beta repertoires were sequenced longitudinally to track T-cell clones before and after primary and booster YFV17D yellow fever vaccination. Results and caveats for the whole study, not just this receptor: Computational filtering was needed because FACS-sorted repertoires could contain abundant contaminating clonotypes from the bulk population. The secondary T-cell response was found to be weaker but faster than the primary response, with a peak reached on day 5 rather than on day 15. A small share of clonotypes was detected in both CD4 and CD8 compartments, with the overlap likely arising from convergent recombination. Only two donors were included in the study, so the extent to which the findings can be generalized is limited. Most clones expanded after primary vaccination (around 96% of CD4 and 88% of CD8) were re-detected after the booster, suggesting that broad memory maintenance occurred.

The sample's treatment or condition label, decoded: live attenuated yellow fever vaccine strain. Two biological replicates of bulk PBMCs were collected at each blood-draw timepoint. A standard Ficoll-Paque protocol was used to isolate PBMCs from peripheral blood. TriZol was used to extract RNA from bulk PBMCs, CD4 and CD8 fractions, and dextramer-positive and dextramer-negative fractions. TCR cDNA was synthesized by 5'RACE template switching, through which a universal primer site and unique molecular identifiers were introduced. Priming of cDNA synthesis was performed from both the TCR alpha and TCR beta constant segments. Library amplification involved two PCR steps, and the second step added sample barcodes and sequencing adapters. Sequencing of libraries was performed on Illumina HiSeq 2500 (2x100 bp) or NovaSeq (2x150 bp). Regarding the original processing steps: MIGEC handled demultiplexing of reads and collapsing into UMI consensus sequences, while MiXCR performed V(D)J alignment. Vaccine-responding clonotypes were identified with edgeR using replicate PBMC samples, with FDR below 0.01 and a log2 fold change above 5 up to day 15 being required. Each bulk clonotype was labeled CD4 or CD8 based on which sequenced repertoire, CD4 or CD8, contained the clonotype at higher abundance. TCRdb ran its own pipeline on the public reads, namely fastp trimming at Q25 and MiXCR clone calling, and kept in-frame beta chains. Each entry is one CDR3 protein sequence, shown with its most common DNA and genes. TCRdb's processing, not the authors', yielded these V and J calls. Present in this sample are hundreds of thousands of distinct CDR3 sequences, roughly 13% of which were seen just once. The top ten clonotypes cover around 15% of the sample.

In the case of this clonotype: Its antigen has not been determined. Base qualities are not at hand, and no much larger clone is one base apart.

The CDR3 measures 18 amino acids from cysteine to phenylalanine. CDR3 DNA is the only sequence kept; it has 54 bases, read in frame from the first base. Based on the germline V gene, the CDR1 and CDR2 sequences are SGHDT and YYEEEE. The junction shows trimming of 1 base on V and 2 bases on J, and the gene matches do not reach 11 bases of it. This sequence originates from a man younger than 40 who received the YFV17D yellow fever vaccine. The source material was PBMCs, sampled on the day of the yellow fever booster vaccination. The sequence joins TRBV5-6 to TRBJ2-1; the central 8 bases match TRBD2. The CDR3: CASSLTLAGGLPYNEQFF. The DNA reads TGTGCCAGCAGCTTGACTCTAGCGGGTGGTTTACCCTACAATGAGCAGTTCTTC. Reference TRBV5-6 and TRBJ2-1 proteins supply the regions before and after the CDR3; the full variable domain is: DAGVTQSPTHLIKTRGQQVTLRCSPKSGHDTVSWYQQALGQGPQFIFQYYEEEERQRGNFPDRFSGHQFPNYSSELNVNALLLGDSALYLCASSLTLAGGLPYNEQFFGPGTRLTVL.